This record concerns one TCR beta chain sequence. CDR3 length equals 13 residues. CDR1 DFQATT and CDR2 SNEGSKA come from the germline V gene (reference sequence). Trimming took 1 base from V and 2 from J, leaving 9 bases between them. These data belong to a study of CD8+CD57+ T cells in acquired aplastic anemia. The authors sequenced patients whose flow cytometry had shown CD8+CD57+ cell expansion. Template material for TCR beta VDJ and CDR3 profiling consisted of genomic DNA. TCRdb re-called the reads through MiXCR, storing one row per CDR3 protein. The sample shows a few hundred thousand distinct CDR3 sequences, roughly 34% of them seen only once.

The chain links TRBV20-1 to TRBJ2-7; D unclear. This receptor was taken from a human donor with aplastic anemia. The sample consisted of sorted CD4+, CD8+, or CD8+CD57+ T cells (not recorded which) from PBMCs. The CDR3 nucleotides are TGCAGTGCTAGAGTGTATCAAACCTACGAGCAGTACTTC. It yields the protein CSARVYQTYEQYF.